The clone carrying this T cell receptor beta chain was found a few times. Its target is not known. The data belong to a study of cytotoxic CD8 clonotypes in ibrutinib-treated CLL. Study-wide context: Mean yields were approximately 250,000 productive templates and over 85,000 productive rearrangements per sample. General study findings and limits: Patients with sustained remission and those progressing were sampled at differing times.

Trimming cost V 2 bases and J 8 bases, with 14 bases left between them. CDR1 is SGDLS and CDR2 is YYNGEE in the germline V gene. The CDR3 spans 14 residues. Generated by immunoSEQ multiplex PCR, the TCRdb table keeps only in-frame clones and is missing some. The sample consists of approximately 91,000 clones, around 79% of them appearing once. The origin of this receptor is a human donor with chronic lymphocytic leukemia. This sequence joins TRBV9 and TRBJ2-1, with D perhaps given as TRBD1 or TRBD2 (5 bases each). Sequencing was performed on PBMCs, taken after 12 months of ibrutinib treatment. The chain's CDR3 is CASSVRTLGDEQFF. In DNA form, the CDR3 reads TGTGCCAGCAGCGTCCGTACACTAGGGGATGAGCAGTTCTTC.